These T cell receptor beta chains were read from a single sample in a study of shared clonotypes between healthy human individuals. The method was immunoSEQ multiplex PCR; TCRdb's version includes in-frame clones alone and lacks a portion of them. The profile shows about 2.2 million clones, around 93% of them singletons. The sequencing sample was made of naive CD8+ T cells from PBMCs. Receptors were obtained from a man younger than 30 in good health. Some clones in this sample may be carry-over from other donors' samples. The CDR3 runs from the conserved cysteine through the conserved F or W. A D gene is named only where the DNA matches it firmly. The size field is filled for only some rows; it gives once, few, many or a size class.

j_call d_call clone_size v_call cdr3_aa cdr3_nt
TRBJ2-7 NA NA TRBV27 CASIGDGGHEQYF TGTGCCAGCATAGGTGACGGGGGCCACGAGCAGTACTTC
TRBJ1-2 TRBD1 NA TRBV6-6 CASSTGGASGYTF TGTGCCAGCAGCACAGGGGGCGCAAGTGGCTACACCTTC
TRBJ2-2 TRBD2 once TRBV6-6 CASSKTSGSSGELFF TGTGCCAGCAGTAAAACTAGCGGGAGTAGCGGGGAGCTGTTTTTT
TRBJ2-3 TRBD1 NA TRBV7-9 CASSLGSGQGPYF TGTGCCAGCAGCTTAGGTTCGGGACAGGGGCCGTATTTT
TRBJ2-2 NA NA TRBV7-9 CASRWGTGELFF TGTGCCAGCAGGTGGGGAACCGGGGAGCTGTTTTTT
TRBJ2-3 TRBD2 NA TRBV29-1 CSVPPGGLILDTQYF TGCAGCGTGCCCCCGGGGGGGCTTATCCTCGATACGCAGTATTTT
TRBJ2-3 TRBD2 NA TRBV11-3 CASSPSGRSDTQYF TGTGCCAGCAGCCCAAGCGGGAGATCAGATACGCAGTATTTT
TRBJ1-4 NA NA TRBV6-1 CASSDIRGADEKLFF TGTGCCAGCAGTGATATCCGGGGCGCGGATGAAAAACTGTTTTTT
TRBJ2-7 NA NA TRBV7-9 CASSSRDESYEQYF TGTGCCAGCAGCTCACGGGACGAGAGCTACGAGCAGTACTTC
TRBJ2-6 TRBD1 NA TRBV5-8 CASSLTNRGTGANVLTF TGTGCCAGCAGCTTAACAAACAGGGGGACTGGGGCCAACGTCCTGACTTTC
TRBJ2-1 NA NA TRBV5-4 CASSLEGRGGRDEQFF TGTGCCAGCAGCTTGGAAGGCAGGGGCGGCAGGGATGAGCAGTTCTTC
TRBJ2-7 NA NA TRBV11-2 CASSLEFLGPSYEQYF TGTGCCAGCAGCTTAGAGTTTCTAGGGCCCTCCTACGAGCAGTACTTC
TRBJ2-1 TRBD2 NA TRBV10-2 CASSPKTSGYNEQFF TGCGCCAGCAGTCCTAAGACTAGCGGCTACAATGAGCAGTTCTTC
TRBJ2-3 TRBD2 NA TRBV27 CASSYGGLAGRTDTQYF TGTGCCAGCAGTTACGGGGGTCTAGCGGGACGCACAGATACGCAGTATTTT
TRBJ2-7 NA NA TRBV5-1 CASRGDYEQYF TGCGCCAGCAGGGGTGACTACGAGCAGTACTTC
TRBJ1-2 TRBD1 NA TRBV27 CASAPGGQGRGYTF TGTGCCAGCGCACCCGGTGGACAGGGTCGAGGCTACACCTTC
TRBJ2-7 NA NA TRBV27 CASSLSGKSEQYF TGTGCCAGCAGTTTATCAGGCAAGTCCGAGCAGTACTTC
TRBJ2-1 TRBD2 NA TRBV27 CASSRPGTSGRENEQFF TGTGCCAGCAGCCGTCCCGGGACTAGCGGGAGGGAGAATGAGCAGTTCTTC
TRBJ2-5 TRBD2 NA TRBV6-5 CASSPLAGAEETQYF TGTGCCAGCAGCCCACTAGCGGGAGCGGAAGAGACCCAGTACTTC
TRBJ2-2 NA NA TRBV19 CASSIDRTNTGELFF TGTGCCAGTAGTATCGACAGGACGAACACCGGGGAGCTGTTTTTT
TRBJ1-5 NA NA TRBV6-1 CASSTTDRWDQPQHF TGTGCCAGCAGCACAACTGACAGGTGGGATCAGCCCCAGCATTTT
TRBJ1-5 TRBD1 few TRBV12-5 CASATDRGNQPQHF TGTGCTAGTGCTACCGACAGGGGCAATCAGCCCCAGCATTTT
TRBJ2-7 TRBD1 NA TRBV28 CASSFSDREGYEQYF TGTGCCAGCAGTTTTAGTGACAGGGAAGGCTACGAGCAGTACTTC
TRBJ2-5 NA NA TRBV7-9 CASSLVSARETQYF TGTGCCAGCAGCTTAGTAAGTGCTCGGGAGACCCAGTACTTC